Below are 28 T cell receptor beta chains sequenced from a single sample in a study of cytomegalovirus exposure and HLA in healthy donors. PCR amplification relied on 60 Vbeta primers (plus 13 Jbeta primers). Method: immunoSEQ multiplex PCR; TCRdb's copy keeps in-frame clones and lacks some. The sample shows fewer than 130,000 clones, 55% to 75% of them seen only once. Sequencing input: PBMCs. These receptors came from a man aged 25-40 years in good health and CMV-seropositive.

CDR3 loop: CSVVSGNTEAFF. CDR3 DNA: TGCAGCGTTGTGTCCGGGAACACTGAAGCTTTCTTT. V usage is TRBV29-1 and J usage is TRBJ1-1; no clear D gene. The ends were cut back, 4 bases at V and 1 base at J, with 7 bases in the middle. Germline V CDR1 and CDR2: SQVTM, ANQGSEA. The CDR3 sequence is 12 residues long.

This chain links TRBV5-1 with TRBJ2-2; D unresolved. Germline V gives CDR1 SGHRS, CDR2 YFSETQ. This CDR3 is 15 amino acids long. V lost 1 base to trimming and J lost 3 bases, with 10 bases between them. CDR3 in DNA: TGCGCCAGCAGCTTGTCGGGTGTCGACACCGGGGAGCTGTTTTTT. Translated: CASSLSGVDTGELFF.

This clone was detected only a few times. CDR3 amino acids: CASSYSLREPIYGYTF. The DNA of the CDR3 is TGTGCCAGCAGTTACTCCCTCCGGGAACCCATCTATGGCTACACCTTC. The V gene is TRBV6-6, the J gene TRBJ1-2; D is undetermined. V was trimmed by 0 bases and J by 4 bases, leaving 15 bases between them. CDR3 length: 16 amino acids. Germline CDR1 is MNHNY and CDR2 is SVGAGI (reference sequence).

This sequence joins TRBV5-4 and TRBJ2-1, with 11 positions matching TRBD2. In germline, CDR1 is SGHNT, CDR2 YYREEE (reference sequence). The CDR3 runs 16 residues. Trimming removed 4 bases from V and 4 bases from J; junction bases left unmatched: 7. The CDR3: CASSPVAGGPYNEQFF. As DNA, the CDR3 is TGTGCCAGCAGCCCAGTAGCGGGGGGGCCGTACAATGAGCAGTTCTTC. The complete variable domain, with remaining parts taken from reference TRBV5-4 and TRBJ2-1, reads ETGVTQSPTHLIKTRGQQVTLRCSSQSGHNTVSWYQQALGQGPQFIFQYYREEENGRGNFPPRFSGLQFPNYSSELNVNALELDDSALYLCASSPVAGGPYNEQFFGPGTRLTVL.

The chain couples TRBV14 to TRBJ1-3; 7 bases fit TRBD1. The trim removed 2 bases at V and 0 bases at J, leaving 7 bases unmatched. Germline CDR1 reads SGHDN; CDR2 reads FVKESK. This CDR3 comprises 17 residues. The CDR3 nucleotides read TGTGCCAGCAGCCAATTCCCGGGACAGTTCTCTGGAAACACCATATATTTT. Its protein is CASSQFPGQFSGNTIYF. Combining the CDR3 with reference TRBV14 and TRBJ1-3 gives the whole variable domain EAGVTQFPSHSVIEKGQTVTLRCDPISGHDNLYWYRRVMGKEIKFLLHFVKESKQDESGMPNNRFLAERTGGTYSTLKVQPAELEDSGVYFCASSQFPGQFSGNTIYFGEGSWLTVV.

The chain has TRBV7-3 and TRBJ2-2; 7 nucleotides match TRBD2. Germline values: CDR1 SGHTA, CDR2 FQGTGA. With 4 bases clipped from V and 1 base from J, the junction kept 6 bases outside the gene matches. The CDR3 totals 16 residues. CDR3 bases: TGTGCCAGCAGCTCCGTCGGGGGGTTGAACACCGGGGAGCTGTTTTTT. The encoded protein is CASSSVGGLNTGELFF. The full variable domain, completed using reference TRBV7-3 and TRBJ2-2, is GAGVSQTPSNKVTEKGKYVELRCDPISGHTALYWYRQSLGQGPEFLIYFQGTGAADDSGLPNDRFFAVRPEGSVSTLKIQRTERGDSAVYLCASSSVGGLNTGELFFGEGSRLTVL.

The chain has TRBV7-2 and TRBJ2-5; 7 bases agree with TRBD2. Losses at the gene ends were 4 bases for V and 2 bases for J; bases not matched to a gene: 4. The CDR3 has 14 amino acids. Germline lookup yields CDR1 SGHTA and CDR2 FQGNSA. CDR3 sequence: CASSSAGTQETQYF. The CDR3 region has the DNA TGTGCCAGCAGCTCAGCGGGGACTCAAGAGACCCAGTACTTC.

This clone was detected only once. This rearrangement joins TRBV5-1 to TRBJ2-5, with 8 bases lining up with TRBD1. With 4 bases clipped from V and 3 bases from J, the junction kept 2 bases outside the gene matches. This CDR3 has 13 residues. From germline, CDR1 is SGHRS and CDR2 YFSETQ. The CDR3 DNA reads TGCGCCAGCAGCCAGGGACAGGAAGAGACCCAGTACTTC. Protein: CASSQGQEETQYF.

The chain uses TRBV5-4 and TRBJ2-7; a possible D gene is TRBD1 (6 bases). The germline V and J ends were trimmed by 1 base and 5 bases, with 10 bases remaining between them. The germline V gene encodes CDR1 SGHNT and CDR2 YYREEE (reference sequence). This CDR3 has 13 residues. The DNA of the CDR3 is TGTGCCAGCAGCTTGCCTCAGGGGAACGAGCAGTACTTC. The encoded protein is CASSLPQGNEQYF.

This chain links TRBV5-4 with TRBJ1-1; the D gene is possibly TRBD1 (6 bases). CDR1 SGHNT and CDR2 YYREEE come from the germline V gene (reference sequence). The CDR3 totals 14 residues. V was trimmed by 4 bases and J by 4 bases, leaving 14 bases between them. The CDR3 coding sequence is TGTGCCAGCAGCATCTGGGGAGGGGGCACTGAAGCTTTCTTT. It is translated as CASSIWGGGTEAFF.

The chain carries TRBV25-1 and TRBJ2-1; weak D call: TRBD2 (5 bases). CDR1 and CDR2 from the germline V gene are MGHDK and SYGVNS. The germline V and J ends were trimmed by 4 bases and 0 bases, with 10 bases remaining between them. The CDR3 sequence is 15 residues long. The CDR3 region has the DNA TGTGCCAGCAGTGCTAGCATGAGCTCCTACAATGAGCAGTTCTTC. Translation gives CASSASMSSYNEQFF.

The rearrangement uses TRBV27 and TRBJ2-1; TRBD1 agrees at 7 bases. J lost 3 bases, V lost 4 bases, and 9 bases had no gene match. The CDR3 length is 16 residues. Germline assignment: CDR1 MNHEY and CDR2 SMNVEV (reference sequence). CDR3 sequence: CASSSGTVIYYNEQFF. DNA for the CDR3: TGTGCCAGCAGTTCCGGGACAGTGATTTACTACAATGAGCAGTTCTTC.

The chain links TRBV6-5 to TRBJ2-1; perhaps TRBD2 as D (7 bases). The CDR3 is made up of 15 amino acids. The V gene's germline CDR1 is MNHEY and CDR2 SVGAGI. V lost 6 bases to trimming and J lost 0 bases, with 12 bases between them. This chain's CDR3 is CASRGGASSYNEQFF. The CDR3 coding sequence is TGTGCCAGCAGAGGGGGGGCGAGCTCCTACAATGAGCAGTTCTTC.

This clone was detected a few times. V usage is TRBV11-2 and J usage is TRBJ1-6, with unresolved D. CDR1 SGHAT and CDR2 FQNNGV come from the germline V gene. The CDR3 consists of 13 residues. V was pared by 0 bases and J by 6 bases, with 3 bases between. In nucleotides, the CDR3 is TGTGCCAGCAGCTTAGATATTAATTCACCCCTCCACTTT. The encoded protein is CASSLDINSPLHF.

CDR3 residues: CASSQERGDLETQYF. Here the CDR3 DNA reads TGTGCCAGCAGCCAAGAGCGGGGGGACTTAGAGACCCAGTACTTC. The V and J genes are TRBV14 and TRBJ2-5; 8 bases fit TRBD2. CDR1 is SGHDN, CDR2 FVKESK, per germline. V shed 0 bases, J shed 4 bases, and the junction held 4 bases outside the gene matches. The CDR3 spans 15 residues.

This chain connects TRBV5-1 to TRBJ2-6, with D unresolved. This CDR3 is 14 amino acids long. The ends were cut back, 6 bases at V and 0 bases at J, with 7 bases in the middle. CDR1 is SGHRS, CDR2 YFSETQ, per germline. The DNA for the CDR3 is TGCGCCAGCACCGGTACCTCTGGGGCCAACGTCCTGACTTTC. Translating it yields CASTGTSGANVLTF.

The V gene is TRBV30, the J gene TRBJ2-2; weak D call: TRBD2 (7 bases). Germline assignment: CDR1 GTSNPN and CDR2 SVGIG (reference sequence). This CDR3 contains 15 residues. Between the trimmed V and J ends, which lost 2 bases and 5 bases, there was a span of 15 bases. CDR3 bases: TGTGCCTGGAGTCTTATGGGAGGGGGTACCGGGGAGCTGTTTTTT. This codes for CAWSLMGGGTGELFF.

The V gene is TRBV5-1, the J gene TRBJ2-1; 14 positions agree with TRBD2. The V gene end was trimmed by 4 bases and the J gene end by 8 bases; junction bases not matched to a gene: 14. Germline lookup yields CDR1 SGHRS and CDR2 YFSETQ. There are 18 residues in the CDR3. The CDR3 DNA follows: TGCGCCAGCAGCCCAGGACTAGCGGGGGGACCTACTTTAGATGAGCAGTTCTTC. Its protein product is CASSPGLAGGPTLDEQFF.

This clone was seen only a few times. This chain links TRBV6-1 with TRBJ1-1; TRBD1 agrees at 7 bases. CDR3 size: 15 residues. V shed 0 bases, J shed 4 bases, and the junction held 5 bases outside the gene matches. Per germline, CDR1 MNHNS and CDR2 SASEGT. CDR3 in DNA: TGTGCCAGCAGTGAAGCTATCCAGGGGGGCACTGAAGCTTTCTTT. Residues: CASSEAIQGGTEAFF.

V usage is TRBV5-1 and J usage is TRBJ1-1; D is perhaps TRBD1 (6 bases). Looked up from germline, CDR1 is SGHRS and CDR2 is YFSETQ. V gave up 4 bases and J gave up 5 bases, with 15 bases separating them. This CDR3 region has 14 residues. The CDR3 DNA sequence: TGCGCCAGCAGCATTCAACAGGGTGGGACTGAAGCTTTCTTT. It yields the protein CASSIQQGGTEAFF.

This clone was seen more than once but under ten times. V gene TRBV9 combines with J gene TRBJ1-5; no reliable D call. The CDR3 has 15 residues. V was clipped by 4 bases and J by 1 base, with 12 bases between them. Germline V gene sequence: CDR1 SGDLS, CDR2 YYNGEE. The CDR3 loop reads CASSPEASSNQPQHF. CDR3 bases: TGTGCCAGCAGCCCCGAAGCGTCAAGCAATCAGCCCCAGCATTTT.

This clone was counted a single time. The gene calls are TRBV2 and TRBJ1-6; D is perhaps TRBD1 (6 bases). Deletions cut 3 bases from V and 10 bases from J, with 16 bases between. This CDR3 contains 15 residues. Germline CDR1 is SNHLY and CDR2 is FYNNEI. CDR3 bases: TGTGCCAGCAGTGACAGTCTGGCAGGGGACTCACCCCTCCACTTT. It specifies CASSDSLAGDSPLHF.

DNA for the CDR3: TGTGCCAGCAGCCAAGAATCCGGGACAGGAAATTCACCCCTCCACTTT. This encodes CASSQESGTGNSPLHF. The chain couples TRBV4-2 to TRBJ1-6; TRBD1 aligns across 8 bases. CDR1 is LGHNA, CDR2 YNFKEQ, per germline. CDR3 length: 16 residues. V dropped 0 bases and J dropped 7; count of bases not matched to a gene: 5.

This clone was counted once. CDR3 nucleotide sequence: TGTGCCAGCAGCCAGGGGGCCGAGAACTATGGCTACACCTTC. Residues: CASSQGAENYGYTF. This chain joins TRBV5-4 and TRBJ1-2; 8 bases map to TRBD1. V gave up 4 bases and J gave up 2 bases; unmatched junction bases: 4. This CDR3 region has 14 residues. CDR1 and CDR2 (germline): SGHNT, YYREEE (reference sequence).

V usage is TRBV6-1 and J usage is TRBJ1-2; 7 bases match TRBD1. With V trimmed by 11 bases and J by 0 bases, 12 bases remained unmatched. CDR3 length equals 15 residues. Germline values: CDR1 MNHNS, CDR2 SASEGT. CDR3 sequence: CAGRDRASTNYGYTF. DNA of the CDR3: TGTGCCGGCCGAGACAGGGCTTCCACTAACTATGGCTACACCTTC.

The CDR3 sequence: CASRAGNQPQHF. The CDR3 bases are TGTGCCAGCAGGGCGGGCAATCAGCCCCAGCATTTT. V usage is TRBV5-6 and J usage is TRBJ1-5; D unclear. The CDR3 contains 12 residues. V was shortened by 5 bases and J by 2 bases, with 5 bases between the two germline ends. Germline CDR1 SGHDT, CDR2 YYEEEE.

To note about this clone: Other DNA sequences in the same sample also yield this CDR3. The rearrangement uses TRBV18 and TRBJ1-1; the D is unclear. Trimming stripped 0 bases from V and 3 bases from J, with 5 bases between. The CDR3 spans 13 residues. Per the germline V gene, CDR1 is KGHSH and CDR2 is LQKENI. CDR3 residues: CASSPPGDTEAFF. The CDR3 DNA sequence: TGTGCCAGCTCACCACCCGGGGACACTGAAGCTTTCTTT.

This sequence joins TRBV7-8 and TRBJ1-1; D is unresolved. The CDR3 sequence is 16 residues long. Germline V CDR1 and CDR2: SGHVS, FQNEAQ. V was pared by 3 bases and J by 0 bases, with 14 bases between. CDR3: CASSLRLIDMNTEAFF. The CDR3 region has the DNA TGTGCCAGCAGCTTGAGGCTAATTGATATGAACACTGAAGCTTTCTTT.